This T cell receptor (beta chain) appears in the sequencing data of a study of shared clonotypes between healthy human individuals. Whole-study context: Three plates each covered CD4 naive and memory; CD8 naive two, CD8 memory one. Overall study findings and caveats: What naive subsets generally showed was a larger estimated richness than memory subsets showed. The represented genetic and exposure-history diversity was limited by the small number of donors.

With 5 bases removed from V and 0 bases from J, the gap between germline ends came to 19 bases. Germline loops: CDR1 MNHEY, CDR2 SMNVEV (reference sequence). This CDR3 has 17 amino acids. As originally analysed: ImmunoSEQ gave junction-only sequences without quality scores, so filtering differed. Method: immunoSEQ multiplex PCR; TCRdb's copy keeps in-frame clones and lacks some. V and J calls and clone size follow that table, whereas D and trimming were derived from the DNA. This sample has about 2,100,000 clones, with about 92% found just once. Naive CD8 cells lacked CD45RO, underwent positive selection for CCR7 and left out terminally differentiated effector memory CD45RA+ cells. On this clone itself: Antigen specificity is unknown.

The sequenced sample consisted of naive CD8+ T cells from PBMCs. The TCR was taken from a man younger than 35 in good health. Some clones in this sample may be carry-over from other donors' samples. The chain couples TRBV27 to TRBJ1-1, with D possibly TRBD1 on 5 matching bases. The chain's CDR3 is CASSGLFETDMNTEAFF. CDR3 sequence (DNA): TGTGCCAGCAGTGGCCTGTTTGAGACAGATATGAACACTGAAGCTTTCTTT.